Sequencing of this TCR beta chain was carried out in a study of control samples from healthy donors and cancer patients. The protocol was immunoSEQ multiplex PCR, while the TCRdb copy is restricted to in-frame clones and leaves out a portion. The table lists approximately 100,000 clones, around 90% of them singletons. Germline CDR1 and CDR2: LGHNA and YNFKEQ. V was clipped by 4 bases and J by 0 bases, with 18 bases between them. The CDR3 runs to 17 residues. This clonotype was obtained from a human donor in good health. The donor label of this sample is uncertain. Sequenced: blood. J is TRBJ1-1 and V is TRBV4-2, with TRBD1 as a possible D gene (5 bases). This CDR3 reads CASSLHRGRTMNTEAFF. The CDR3 DNA sequence: TGTGCCAGCAGCCTCCACCGGGGCCGGACAATGAACACTGAAGCTTTCTTT.